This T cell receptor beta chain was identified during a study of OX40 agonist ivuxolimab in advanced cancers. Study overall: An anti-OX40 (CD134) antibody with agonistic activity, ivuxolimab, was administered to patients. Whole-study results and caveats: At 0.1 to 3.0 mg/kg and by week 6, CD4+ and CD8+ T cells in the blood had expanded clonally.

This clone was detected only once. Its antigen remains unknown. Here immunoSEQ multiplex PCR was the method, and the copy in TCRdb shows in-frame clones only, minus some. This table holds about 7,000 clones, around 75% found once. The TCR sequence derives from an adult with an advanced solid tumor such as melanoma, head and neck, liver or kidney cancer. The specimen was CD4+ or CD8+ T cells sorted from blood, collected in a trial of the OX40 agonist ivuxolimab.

CDR3 in amino acids: CASSIGVSSGEQYF. CDR3 DNA sequence: TGTGCCAGTAGTATCGGGGTCAGCTCTGGGGAGCAGTACTTC. The V gene is TRBV19, the J gene TRBJ2-7; D is perhaps TRBD2 (5 bases). The CDR3 spans 14 residues. The germline V gene encodes CDR1 LNHDA and CDR2 SQIVND (reference sequence). V was shortened by 3 bases and J by 7 bases, with 16 bases between the two germline ends.